A selection of T cell receptor beta chains follows, all from one sample in a study of T cells in Graves' hyperthyroidism and ophthalmopathy. MiXCR, applied by TCRdb to the multiplex PCR reads, yields one record per CDR3 protein. The table lists hundreds of thousands of distinct CDR3 sequences, about two fifths of them singletons. Sequenced material: blood. The receptors were sampled from a man between 18 and 35 years old with Graves' hyperthyroidism. Each CDR3 is given without its conserved first and last residue.

TRBV15 13 ATRETGRLTYEQY
TRBV4-1 13 ASSLGDGQTYERY
TRBV7-9 14 ASSFLGYRVNTEAF
TRBV6-5 10 ASSKPAWEQY
TRBV7-2 12 ASSDLGWNTEAF
TRBV12-3/TRBV12-4 11 ASSLGLFYGYT
TRBV15 13 ATSRQGVGTTEAF
TRBV13 14 ASSRQGISVGTEAF
TRBV28 10 ASRKDLYEQY
TRBV2 12 ASSDLAGANVLT
TRBV10-3 14 AIRGGGSLMNTEAF
TRBV7-9 11 GSRLQALTEAF
TRBV7-2 14 ASSFHPGPPINEQY
TRBV5-1 12 ASSRETSTGELF
TRBV20-1 13 SAPRDRGTNTEAF
TRBV10-3 14 AISESKQVPSYEQY
TRBV7-9 15 ASSLEDSLRADTEAF
TRBV15 9 ATSRDNEQY
TRBV20-1 10 SAKPRGDEQY
TRBV24-1 13 ATSAAGQGNEKLF
TRBV11-2 15 ASSFPTSGTNTGELF
TRBV20-1 13 SAKATSGDQETQY
TRBV15 13 ATSARDSDTDTQY
TRBV25-1 14 ASSYVAPSNTGELF
TRBV9 7 ASSSEAF
TRBV24-1 10 ATSAEGNTIY